The sequence of this TCR beta chain was determined in a study of T cells in Graves' hyperthyroidism and ophthalmopathy. Overall study results and limits: It was a median around 6 months before onset that the model predicted ophthalmopathy. A model of 13 V-J pairs discriminated ophthalmopathy from stable hyperthyroidism.

The CDR3 regions of TCR beta were amplified from RNA transcripts. In the first-round RT-PCR of the TCR CDR3, the HTBI primer set was used. TCRdb re-called the multiplex PCR reads with MiXCR, one entry per CDR3 protein. The table shows about 600,000 distinct CDR3 sequences, with 12% to 15% occurring only once. The V end lost 0 bases, the J end lost 6 bases, and 9 bases lay between the germline ends. Germline loops: CDR1 ENHRY, CDR2 SYGVKD. This CDR3 contains 14 residues. Comments on this clonotype: Its cognate antigen is unknown.

Patients were excluded because of uncontrolled infection, other autoimmune disease, pregnancy or lactation. The sequencing sample was made of blood. This chain links TRBV10-3 with TRBJ1-5; D ambiguous. The clonotype was recovered from a woman between 18 and 29 years old with Graves' ophthalmopathy. In DNA form, the CDR3 reads TGTGCCATCAGTGAGTCGGGGTGGGGTCAGCCCCAGCATTTT. This translates into CAISESGWGQPQHF.